This TCR beta chain was sequenced during a study of blood T cells in healthy people across ages. Study observations and caveats: Donor CMV infection status was unknown, possibly confounding age-related changes in expanded clonotypes.

The CDR3 totals 16 residues. The V gene's germline CDR1 is MGHRA and CDR2 YSYEKL. A second PCR of 7 to 11 cycles used a sample-barcoded 5' primer and a J-beta primer mix. TCRdb independently ran MiXCR on the 5' RACE reads; one entry per CDR3 protein. The repertoire holds approximately 830,000 distinct CDR3 sequences, around two thirds seen once, with roughly a quarter in the top ten. This clonotype has just one count. Antigen specificity is unknown. One junction end disagrees with the germline gene, perhaps due to a read error. What was sequenced was blood. This TCR was sampled from a man aged 25 to 45 in good health. This chain uses TRBV4-1 with TRBJ2-1; perhaps TRBD2 as D (7 bases). CDR3 sequence: CASSRPDGGPYNGQFF. The DNA of the CDR3 is TGCGCCAGCAGCCGACCCGACGGGGGGCCTTACAATGGGCAGTTCTTC.